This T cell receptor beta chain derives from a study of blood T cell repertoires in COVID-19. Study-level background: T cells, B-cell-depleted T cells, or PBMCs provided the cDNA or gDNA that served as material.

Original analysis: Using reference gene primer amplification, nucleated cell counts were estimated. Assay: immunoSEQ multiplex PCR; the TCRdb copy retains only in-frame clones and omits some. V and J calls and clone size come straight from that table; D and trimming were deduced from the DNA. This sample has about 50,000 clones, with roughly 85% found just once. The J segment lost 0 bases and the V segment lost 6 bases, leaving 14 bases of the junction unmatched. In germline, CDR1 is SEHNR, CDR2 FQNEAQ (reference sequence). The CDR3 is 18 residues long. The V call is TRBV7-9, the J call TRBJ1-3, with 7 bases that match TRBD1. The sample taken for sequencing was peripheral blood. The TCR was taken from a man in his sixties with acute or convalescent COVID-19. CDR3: CASSSGELTGLSGNTIYF. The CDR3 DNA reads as TGTGCCAGCAGTTCAGGGGAGCTGACAGGGCTCTCTGGAAACACCATATATTTT.